One sample yielded the 16 T cell receptor beta chains listed below, sequenced in a study of cytomegalovirus exposure and HLA in healthy donors. PCR amplification relied on 60 Vbeta primers (plus 13 Jbeta primers). The table came from immunoSEQ multiplex PCR; TCRdb's copy has only in-frame clones and leaves some out. The sample holds about 82,000 clones, less than 80% seen once. Sequenced: PBMCs. The receptor source for this set is a woman aged 50 to 60 in good health and CMV-seropositive.

Here the CDR3 DNA reads TGTGCCAGCAGTTTCACTGTCGGTCAGCCCCAGCATTTT. It translates to CASSFTVGQPQHF. V is TRBV28 and J is TRBJ1-5; D remains ambiguous. V lost 3 bases to trimming and J lost 6 bases, with 9 bases between them. CDR3 length: 13 amino acids. Germline V gene sequence: CDR1 MDHEN, CDR2 SYDVKM.

This clone was seen a single time. The rearrangement uses TRBV2 and TRBJ2-1, with TRBD1 matching over 11 bases. The CDR3 has 18 residues. Germline CDR1 is SNHLY and CDR2 is FYNNEI. V was clipped by 3 bases and J by 7 bases; unmatched bases: 14. The CDR3: CASSDYAGTGGNLNEQFF. CDR3 nucleotides: TGTGCCAGCAGTGACTATGCCGGGACAGGGGGGAATTTGAATGAGCAGTTCTTC.

This rearrangement joins TRBV7-2 to TRBJ2-1; 10 bases agree with TRBD2. The V gene's germline CDR1 is SGHTA and CDR2 FQGNSA. The CDR3 runs 17 residues. V dropped 4 bases and J dropped 2; count of bases not matched to a gene: 8. CDR3 sequence (DNA): TGTGCCAGCAGCTCGGGTTTAGCGGGAGGAACCTACAATGAGCAGTTCTTC. Its translation is CASSSGLAGGTYNEQFF.

This clone occurred a few times. This chain joins TRBV10-3 and TRBJ1-2, with TRBD1 as a possible D gene (6 bases). The CDR3 runs 16 residues. V was pared by 0 bases and J by 4 bases, with 15 bases between. Germline V gene data show CDR1 as ENHRY and CDR2 as SYGVKD. The CDR3 DNA follows: TGTGCCATCAGTGAGTCCCTCCAGGGGCTCTTCTATGGCTACACCTTC. It yields the protein CAISESLQGLFYGYTF.

This rearrangement joins TRBV19 to TRBJ1-1, with D unclear. The CDR3 loop spans 13 amino acids. The germline V and J ends were trimmed by 3 bases and 4 bases, with 9 bases remaining between them. CDR1 and CDR2 (germline): LNHDA, SQIVND (reference sequence). Here the CDR3 reads CASSIRVGTEAFF. The DNA for the CDR3 is TGTGCCAGTAGTATTCGGGTGGGCACTGAAGCTTTCTTT.

The chain employs TRBV28 and TRBJ2-7; 8 nucleotides align to TRBD1. V lost 8 bases, J lost 5 bases, and 11 bases stayed unmatched. Per the germline V gene, CDR1 is MDHEN and CDR2 is SYDVKM. The CDR3 loop spans 14 amino acids. The DNA for the CDR3 is TGTGCCAGCGGAGACAGGGGTCTTTTGAACGAGCAGTACTTC. This gives the protein CASGDRGLLNEQYF.

There are a few counts of this clone. At one end, the junction sequence differs from germline, possibly due to a read error. The chain is built from TRBV4-2 and TRBJ1-2; TRBD1 matches at 9 bases. This CDR3 comprises 11 residues. Looked up from germline, CDR1 is LGHNA and CDR2 is YNFKEQ. The CDR3 here is CASSLGGTGSF. The CDR3 DNA follows: TGTGCCAGCAGCCTGGGAGGGACAGGGAGCTTC.

This clone was observed a handful of times. The genes are TRBV2 and TRBJ2-5, with TRBD2 matching 10 bases. The CDR3 runs 14 residues. In germline, CDR1 is SNHLY, CDR2 FYNNEI. J was trimmed by 4 bases and V by 10 bases; bases with no gene match: 9. The CDR3 nucleotides are TGTGCCACATCAAGGACTAGCGGAGGAGAGACCCAGTACTTC. It encodes CATSRTSGGETQYF.

The chain employs TRBV11-2 and TRBJ2-7; D gene ambiguous. With 0 bases removed from V and 2 bases from J, the gap between germline ends came to 8 bases. The CDR3 loop spans 14 amino acids. CDR1 and CDR2 (germline): SGHAT, FQNNGV. Here the CDR3 DNA reads TGTGCCAGCAGCTTAGATCCGGGTCCCTACGAGCAGTACTTC. The encoded protein is CASSLDPGPYEQYF.

The chain couples TRBV14 to TRBJ1-3; D gene unclear. V shed 4 bases and J shed 2 bases, with 9 bases lying between them. The CDR3 runs to 14 residues. The germline V gene encodes CDR1 SGHDN and CDR2 FVKESK. CDR3 sequence: CASSPRLTGNTIYF. In nucleotides, the CDR3 is TGTGCCAGCAGCCCCCGTCTTACTGGAAACACCATATATTTT.

This clone was seen once. V usage is TRBV30 and J usage is TRBJ2-1; maybe TRBD2 (7 bases). This CDR3 is built from 16 residues. Germline values: CDR1 GTSNPN, CDR2 SVGIG (reference sequence). Trimming pared 2 bases from V and 1 base from J, leaving 15 bases between. The CDR3 here is CAWSIMRGPSYNEQFF. CDR3 coding DNA: TGTGCCTGGAGTATAATGCGGGGGCCTTCCTACAATGAGCAGTTCTTC. Together with reference TRBV30 and TRBJ2-1, the CDR3 gives the full variable domain: SQTIHQWPATLVQPVGSPLSLECTVEGTSNPNLYWYRQAAGRGLQLLFYSVGIGQISSEVPQNLSASRPQDRQFILSSKKLLLSDSGFYLCAWSIMRGPSYNEQFFGPGTRLTVL.

CDR3 protein: CASNKPNTEAFF. The CDR3 region has the DNA TGTGCCAGCAACAAACCGAACACTGAAGCTTTCTTT. The rearrangement uses TRBV6-5 and TRBJ1-1; no definite D call. Trimming pared 7 bases from V and 1 base from J, leaving 7 bases between. CDR1 MNHEY and CDR2 SVGAGI come from the germline V gene. The CDR3 has 12 amino acids.

The rearrangement uses TRBV28 and TRBJ1-1; D is uncertain. CDR3 length: 11 amino acids. V was pared by 5 bases and J by 8 bases, with 9 bases between. Germline lookup yields CDR1 MDHEN and CDR2 SYDVKM. CDR3 in amino acids: CASSRVWEAFF. The CDR3 DNA follows: TGTGCCAGCAGTCGGGTTTGGGAAGCTTTCTTT.

The J gene is TRBJ1-5, the V gene TRBV13; D unresolved. V was clipped by 0 bases and J by 4 bases, with 7 bases between them. This CDR3 spans 14 amino acids. Germline CDR1 is PRHDT and CDR2 is FYEKMQ (reference sequence). CDR3 in DNA: TGTGCCAGCAGCTTAGGCGAGGGAAATCAGCCCCAGCATTTT. Amino acids: CASSLGEGNQPQHF. Together with reference TRBV13 and TRBJ1-5, the CDR3 gives the full variable domain: AAGVIQSPRHLIKEKRETATLKCYPIPRHDTVYWYQQGPGQDPQFLISFYEKMQSDKGSIPDRFSAQQFSDYHSELNMSSLELGDSALYFCASSLGEGNQPQHFGDGTRLSIL.

The chain joins TRBV9 to TRBJ2-1, with TRBD2 matching over 7 bases. Germline V gene sequence: CDR1 SGDLS, CDR2 YYNGEE. Germline trimming cut 5 bases from V and 3 bases from J; bases unmatched to any gene: 8. The CDR3 is made up of 15 amino acids. The CDR3 region has the DNA TGTGCCAGCAGACGGGGGGACCTAGGCTACAATGAGCAGTTCTTC. Its translation: CASRRGDLGYNEQFF. Supplemented by reference TRBV9 and TRBJ2-1, the full variable domain reads DSGVTQTPKHLITATGQRVTLRCSPRSGDLSVYWYQQSLDQGLQFLIQYYNGEERAKGNILERFSAQQFPDLHSELNLSSLELGDSALYFCASRRGDLGYNEQFFGPGTRLTVL.

The CDR3 coding sequence is TGTGCCATCAGTGAGGAGAGGGAGAACACCGGGGAGCTGTTTTTT. Protein product: CAISEERENTGELFF. This chain joins TRBV10-3 and TRBJ2-2; D perhaps matches TRBD2 (5 bases). V lost 2 bases and J lost 1, with 8 bases in between. CDR1 ENHRY and CDR2 SYGVKD come from the germline V gene. This CDR3 region has 15 residues.